This T cell receptor (beta chain) was sequenced in a study of blood T cell repertoires in COVID-19. Clones were read by immunoSEQ multiplex PCR, and TCRdb kept only the in-frame ones, dropping some. The data hold roughly 65,000 clones, with 65% to 85% observed a single time. Germline lookup yields CDR1 MDHEN and CDR2 SYDVKM. This CDR3 spans 12 amino acids. The V gene lost 8 bases and the J gene lost 0 bases, with 7 bases spanning the gap. In its sample, this clone was seen a few times. The rearrangement joins TRBV28 to TRBJ1-1, with D maybe TRBD1 (5 bases). The receptor was isolated from a human donor in a cohort sampled during active COVID-19. Sequenced sample: peripheral blood. The CDR3 nucleotides are TGTGCCAGCGCAGGGATGAACACTGAAGCTTTCTTT. Its translation is CASAGMNTEAFF.